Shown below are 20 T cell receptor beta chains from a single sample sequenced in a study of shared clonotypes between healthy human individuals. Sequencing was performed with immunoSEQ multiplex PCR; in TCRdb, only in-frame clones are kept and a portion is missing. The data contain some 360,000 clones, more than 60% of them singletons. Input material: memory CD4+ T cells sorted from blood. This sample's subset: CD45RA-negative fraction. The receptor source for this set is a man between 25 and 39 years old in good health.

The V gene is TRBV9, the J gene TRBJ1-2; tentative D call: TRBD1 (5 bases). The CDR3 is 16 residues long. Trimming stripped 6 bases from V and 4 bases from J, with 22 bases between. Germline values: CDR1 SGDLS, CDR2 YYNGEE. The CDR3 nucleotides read TGTGCCAGCACGGGCGGGTGGGGGAAGGATAGCTATGGCTACACCTTC. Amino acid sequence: CASTGGWGKDSYGYTF.

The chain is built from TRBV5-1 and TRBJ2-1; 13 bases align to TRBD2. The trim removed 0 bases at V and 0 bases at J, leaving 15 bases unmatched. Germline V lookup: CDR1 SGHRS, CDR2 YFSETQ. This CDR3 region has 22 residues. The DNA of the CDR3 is TGCGCCAGCAGCTTGGACGCAAGGACTAGCGGGAGCGGGTTAGTCTCCTACAATGAGCAGTTCTTC. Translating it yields CASSLDARTSGSGLVSYNEQFF.

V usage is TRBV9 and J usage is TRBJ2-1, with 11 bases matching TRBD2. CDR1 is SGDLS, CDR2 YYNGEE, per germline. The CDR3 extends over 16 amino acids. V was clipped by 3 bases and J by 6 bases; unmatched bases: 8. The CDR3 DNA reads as TGTGCCAGCAGCGCAGTCAGACTAGCGGGAAGCAATGAGCAGTTCTTC. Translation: CASSAVRLAGSNEQFF.

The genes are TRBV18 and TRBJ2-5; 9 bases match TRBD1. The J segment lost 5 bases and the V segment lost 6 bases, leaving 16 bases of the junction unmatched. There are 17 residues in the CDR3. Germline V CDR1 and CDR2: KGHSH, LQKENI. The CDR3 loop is CASSPAAAGTGSETQYF. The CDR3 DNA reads TGTGCCAGCTCGCCCGCCGCCGCCGGGACAGGGTCGGAGACCCAGTACTTC.

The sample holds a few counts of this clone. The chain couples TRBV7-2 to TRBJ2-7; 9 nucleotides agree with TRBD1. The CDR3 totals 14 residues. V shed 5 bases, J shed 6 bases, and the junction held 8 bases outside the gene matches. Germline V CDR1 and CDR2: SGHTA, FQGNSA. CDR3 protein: CASSTMTGGSEQYF. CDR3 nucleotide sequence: TGTGCCAGCAGCACTATGACAGGGGGAAGCGAGCAGTACTTC.

CDR3 DNA: TGTGCCAGCAGCTTGGATTGGCAGGTTGGAAACATTCAGTACTTC. It yields the protein CASSLDWQVGNIQYF. The gene calls are TRBV5-6 and TRBJ2-4; D not resolved. CDR1 is SGHDT and CDR2 is YYEEEE in the germline V gene. V was trimmed by 0 bases and J by 6 bases, leaving 13 bases between them. The CDR3 loop spans 15 amino acids.

CDR3 protein: CASSLVLGRENTIYF. CDR3 bases: TGTGCCAGCAGCTTAGTTCTGGGCAGGGAGAACACCATATATTTT. The gene calls are TRBV11-2 and TRBJ1-3, with a weak D call TRBD1 (5 bases). Germline CDR1 SGHAT, CDR2 FQNNGV. The V and J ends lost 1 base and 7 bases respectively, with 14 bases between them. CDR3 length: 15 residues. Filled out from reference TRBV11-2 and TRBJ1-3, the complete variable domain reads EAGVAQSPRYKIIEKRQSVAFWCNPISGHATLYWYQQILGQGPKLLIQFQNNGVVDDSQLPKDRFSAERLKGVDSTLKIQPAKLEDSAVYLCASSLVLGRENTIYFGEGSWLTVV.

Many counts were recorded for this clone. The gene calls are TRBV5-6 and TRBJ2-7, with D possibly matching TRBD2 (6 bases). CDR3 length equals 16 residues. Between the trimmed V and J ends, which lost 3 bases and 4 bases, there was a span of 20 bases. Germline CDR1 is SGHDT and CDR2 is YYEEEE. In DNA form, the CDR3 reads TGTGCCAGCAGCTCTGACTCGGGCGGGATCCTTTACGAGCAGTACTTC. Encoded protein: CASSSDSGGILYEQYF.

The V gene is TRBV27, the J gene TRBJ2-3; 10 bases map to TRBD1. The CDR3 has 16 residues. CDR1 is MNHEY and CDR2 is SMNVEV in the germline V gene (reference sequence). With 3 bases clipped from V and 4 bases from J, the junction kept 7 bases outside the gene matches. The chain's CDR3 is CASSFGRQGASDTQYF. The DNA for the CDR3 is TGTGCCAGCAGTTTTGGGAGACAGGGGGCATCAGATACGCAGTATTTT.

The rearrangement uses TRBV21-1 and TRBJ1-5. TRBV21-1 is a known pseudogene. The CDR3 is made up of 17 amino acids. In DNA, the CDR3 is TGTGCCAGCAGCAATGGCCGGGGAAAGATTAGCAATCAGCCCCAGCATTTT. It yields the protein CASSNGRGKISNQPQHF.

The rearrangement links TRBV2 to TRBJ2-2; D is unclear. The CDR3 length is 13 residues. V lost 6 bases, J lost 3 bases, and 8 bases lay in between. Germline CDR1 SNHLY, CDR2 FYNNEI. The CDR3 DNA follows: TGTGCCAGCAGGGAAACACACACCGGGGAGCTGTTTTTT. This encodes CASRETHTGELFF. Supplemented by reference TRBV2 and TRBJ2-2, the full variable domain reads EPEVTQTPSHQVTQMGQEVILRCVPISNHLYFYWYRQILGQKVEFLVSFYNNEISEKSEIFDDQFSVERPDGSNFTLKIRSTKLEDSAMYFCASRETHTGELFFGEGSRLTVL.

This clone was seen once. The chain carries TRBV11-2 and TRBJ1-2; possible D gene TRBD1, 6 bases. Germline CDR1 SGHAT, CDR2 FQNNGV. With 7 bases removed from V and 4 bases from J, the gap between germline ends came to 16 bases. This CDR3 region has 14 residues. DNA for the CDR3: TGTGCCAGCACCCCAGACACACAGGGCTATGGCTACACCTTC. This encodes CASTPDTQGYGYTF.

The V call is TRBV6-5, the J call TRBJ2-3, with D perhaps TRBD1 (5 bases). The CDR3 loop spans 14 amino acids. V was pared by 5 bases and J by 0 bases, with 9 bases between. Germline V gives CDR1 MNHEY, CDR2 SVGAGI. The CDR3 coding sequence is TGTGCCAGCAGTGATTCAGGGAGCACAGATACGCAGTATTTT. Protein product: CASSDSGSTDTQYF.

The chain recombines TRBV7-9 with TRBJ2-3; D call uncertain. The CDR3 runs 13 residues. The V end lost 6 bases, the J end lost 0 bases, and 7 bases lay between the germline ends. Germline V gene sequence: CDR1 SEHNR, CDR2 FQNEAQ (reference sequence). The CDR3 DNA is TGTGCCAGCAGGCGGTATAGCACAGATACGCAGTATTTT. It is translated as CASRRYSTDTQYF.

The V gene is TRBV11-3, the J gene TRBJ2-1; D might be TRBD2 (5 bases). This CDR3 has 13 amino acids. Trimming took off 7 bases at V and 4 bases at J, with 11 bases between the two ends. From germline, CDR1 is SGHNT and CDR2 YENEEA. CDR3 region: CASTNGMYNEQFF. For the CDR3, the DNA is TGTGCCAGCACCAACGGGATGTACAATGAGCAGTTCTTC.

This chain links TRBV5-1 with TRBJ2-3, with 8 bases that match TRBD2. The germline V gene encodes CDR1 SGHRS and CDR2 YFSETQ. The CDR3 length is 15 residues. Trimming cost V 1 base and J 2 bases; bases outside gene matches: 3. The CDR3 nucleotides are TGCGCCAGCAGCTTGACTAGCGGATTCACAGATACGCAGTATTTT. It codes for CASSLTSGFTDTQYF.

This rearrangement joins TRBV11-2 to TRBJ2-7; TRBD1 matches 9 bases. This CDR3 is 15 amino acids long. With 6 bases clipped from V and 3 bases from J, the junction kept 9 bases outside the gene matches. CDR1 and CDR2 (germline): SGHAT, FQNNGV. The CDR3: CASRDRDRVLYEQYF. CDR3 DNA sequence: TGTGCCAGCAGAGACCGGGACAGGGTTCTCTACGAGCAGTACTTC. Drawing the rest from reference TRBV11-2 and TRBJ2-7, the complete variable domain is EAGVAQSPRYKIIEKRQSVAFWCNPISGHATLYWYQQILGQGPKLLIQFQNNGVVDDSQLPKDRFSAERLKGVDSTLKIQPAKLEDSAVYLCASRDRDRVLYEQYFGPGTRLTVT.

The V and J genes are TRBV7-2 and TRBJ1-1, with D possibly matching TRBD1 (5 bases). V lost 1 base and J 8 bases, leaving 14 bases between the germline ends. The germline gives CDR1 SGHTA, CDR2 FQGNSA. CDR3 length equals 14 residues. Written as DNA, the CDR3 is TGTGCCAGCAGCTTAGGGCAACGGCAGGGCGAAGCTTTCTTT. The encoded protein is CASSLGQRQGEAFF.

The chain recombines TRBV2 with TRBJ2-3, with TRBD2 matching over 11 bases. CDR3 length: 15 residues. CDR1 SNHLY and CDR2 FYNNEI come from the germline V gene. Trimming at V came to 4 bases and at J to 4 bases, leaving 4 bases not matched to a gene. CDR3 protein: CASSGLAGTSDTQYF. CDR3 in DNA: TGTGCCAGCAGTGGACTAGCGGGAACGTCAGATACGCAGTATTTT. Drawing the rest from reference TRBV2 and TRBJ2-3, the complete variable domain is EPEVTQTPSHQVTQMGQEVILRCVPISNHLYFYWYRQILGQKVEFLVSFYNNEISEKSEIFDDQFSVERPDGSNFTLKIRSTKLEDSAMYFCASSGLAGTSDTQYFGPGTRLTVL.

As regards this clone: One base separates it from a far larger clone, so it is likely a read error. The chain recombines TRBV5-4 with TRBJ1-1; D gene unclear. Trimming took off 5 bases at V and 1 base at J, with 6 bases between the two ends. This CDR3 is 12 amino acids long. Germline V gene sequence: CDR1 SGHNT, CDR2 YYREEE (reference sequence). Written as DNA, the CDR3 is TGTGCCAGCAGGAACCCGAACACTGAAGCTTTCTTT. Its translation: CASRNPNTEAFF.